Presented here are 10 T cell receptor beta chains from one specimen sequenced in a study of cytomegalovirus exposure and HLA in healthy donors. The PCR contained 60 Vbeta and 13 Jbeta primers. Generated by immunoSEQ multiplex PCR, the TCRdb table keeps only in-frame clones and is missing some. The sample holds 100,000 to 120,000 clones, roughly four fifths seen once. Input material: PBMCs. The receptors derive from a woman younger than 30 in good health and CMV-seronegative.

This clone was observed once. This sequence joins TRBV19 and TRBJ1-2; the D is unclear. The CDR3 runs to 11 residues. Trimming removed 7 bases at V and 7 bases at J, with 10 bases between. Germline loops: CDR1 LNHDA, CDR2 SQIVND (reference sequence). CDR3 coding DNA: TGTGCCAGTAACGAACTTGGTGGCTACACCTTC. Translating it yields CASNELGGYTF.

V and J are TRBV5-4 and TRBJ2-7, with 8 bases lining up with TRBD1. CDR3 length: 15 residues. J gave up 4 bases and V 4 bases, and 10 bases lay outside the gene matches. Germline V lookup: CDR1 SGHNT, CDR2 YYREEE (reference sequence). The CDR3 DNA sequence: TGTGCCAGCAGCCCAGGGGGCAGGGGGTCATACGAGCAGTACGTC. Translated: CASSPGGRGSYEQYV.

This clone was observed a few times. The rearrangement joins TRBV19 to TRBJ2-1; D may be TRBD1 (6 bases). V gave up 5 bases and J gave up 4 bases, with 12 bases separating them. The CDR3 spans 14 residues. Germline-derived CDR1 and CDR2 are LNHDA and SQIVND (reference sequence). This CDR3 reads CASSDRDIYNEQFF. The CDR3 DNA reads TGTGCCAGTAGTGACCGGGACATTTACAATGAGCAGTTCTTC. Looking up the rest from reference TRBV19 and TRBJ2-1 gives the full variable domain: DGGITQSPKYLFRKEGQNVTLSCEQNLNHDAMYWYRQDPGQGLRLIYYSQIVNDFQKGDIAEGYSVSREKKESFPLTVTSAQKNPTAFYLCASSDRDIYNEQFFGPGTRLTVL.

The chain has TRBV20-1 and TRBJ1-1; D gene unclear. The V gene lost 4 bases and the J gene lost 6 bases, with 9 bases spanning the gap. The CDR3 totals 11 residues. The germline gives CDR1 DFQATT, CDR2 SNEGSKA (reference sequence). The CDR3 nucleotides read TGCAGTGCTACAGTACACCCTGAAGCTTTCTTT. Amino acid sequence: CSATVHPEAFF.

The chain couples TRBV10-3 to TRBJ1-2; D unclear. The ends were cut back, 3 bases at V and 1 base at J, with 9 bases in the middle. The CDR3 length is 14 residues. CDR1 is ENHRY, CDR2 SYGVKD, per germline. The CDR3 region has the DNA TGTGCCATCAGTGATGGAGCGAATAACTATGGCTACACCTTC. It is translated as CAISDGANNYGYTF.

This chain uses TRBV19 with TRBJ1-2; unclear D gene. Germline V gene data show CDR1 as LNHDA and CDR2 as SQIVND (reference sequence). V was trimmed by 6 bases and J by 4 bases, leaving 18 bases between them. This CDR3 has 15 amino acids. As DNA, the CDR3 is TGTGCCAGTAGCCCTTTTGTTCGGGTCGGCTATGGCTACACCTTC. Amino acids: CASSPFVRVGYGYTF.

The CDR3 spells CSTPQGTEAFF. The CDR3 coding sequence is TGCAGTACCCCACAGGGGACTGAAGCTTTCTTT. The V and J genes are TRBV20-1 and TRBJ1-1; TRBD1 aligns across 7 bases. Per germline, CDR1 DFQATT and CDR2 SNEGSKA (reference sequence). CDR3 length equals 11 residues. V lost 8 bases, J lost 5 bases, and 5 bases stayed unmatched.

J is TRBJ2-3 and V is TRBV4-2; D possibly corresponds to TRBD2 (6 bases). Germline lookup yields CDR1 LGHNA and CDR2 YNFKEQ. V was trimmed by 2 bases and J by 2 bases, leaving 14 bases between them. This CDR3 contains 16 residues. DNA of the CDR3: TGTGCCAGCAGCCAACGGCACGGGGGACTCACAGATACGCAGTATTTT. Protein: CASSQRHGGLTDTQYF.

The V gene is TRBV30, the J gene TRBJ1-2; 9 nucleotides agree with TRBD1. V lost 4 bases to trimming and J lost 5 bases; unmatched junction nucleotides: 5. The CDR3 length is 13 residues. Germline CDR1 GTSNPN, CDR2 SVGIG (reference sequence). The CDR3 region is CAWKGQGPYGYTF. In DNA, the CDR3 is TGTGCCTGGAAGGGACAGGGCCCTTATGGCTACACCTTC. Filled out from reference TRBV30 and TRBJ1-2, the complete variable domain reads SQTIHQWPATLVQPVGSPLSLECTVEGTSNPNLYWYRQAAGRGLQLLFYSVGIGQISSEVPQNLSASRPQDRQFILSSKKLLLSDSGFYLCAWKGQGPYGYTFGSGTRLTVV.

The chain is built from TRBV6-6 and TRBJ2-3, with TRBD2 identical over 9 bases. The CDR3 loop spans 15 amino acids. Germline-derived CDR1 and CDR2 are MNHNY and SVGAGI (reference sequence). With 6 bases clipped from V and 1 base from J, the junction kept 5 bases outside the gene matches. CDR3 coding DNA: TGTGCCAGCAGGCGGGGGGGCCTCGGCACAGATACGCAGTATTTT. Translated: CASRRGGLGTDTQYF.